These 26 T cell receptor beta chains were sequenced from one sample in a study of T cell responses to AZD1222 COVID-19 vaccine. Method: immunoSEQ multiplex PCR; TCRdb's copy keeps in-frame clones and lacks some. The sample lists 50,000 to 65,000 clones; 87% were seen once. The input for sequencing was peripheral blood, taken 28 days after the second AZD1222 dose. Source of these receptors: an adult who received the AZD1222 COVID-19 vaccine.

Written as DNA, the CDR3 is TGTGCCAGTAGTGGAAACTCCAACTACGAGCAGTACTTC. Translation gives CASSGNSNYEQYF. The chain is built from TRBV19 and TRBJ2-7; D is ambiguous. V was shortened by 5 bases and J by 3 bases, with 11 bases between the two germline ends. The CDR3 sequence is 13 residues long. Germline V gene data show CDR1 as LNHDA and CDR2 as SQIVND (reference sequence).

The chain has TRBV28 and TRBJ2-7; maybe TRBD1 (7 bases). CDR1 is MDHEN, CDR2 SYDVKM, per germline. Trimming took off 1 base at V and 1 base at J, with 14 bases between the two ends. This CDR3 contains 16 residues. The CDR3 nucleotides are TGTGCCAGCAGTTTATTACGCGGGACAGCGTCCTACGAGCAGTACTTC. Translating it yields CASSLLRGTASYEQYF.

The chain employs TRBV5-4 and TRBJ2-7, with TRBD1 identical over 9 bases. V gave up 0 bases and J gave up 6 bases; unmatched junction bases: 7. This CDR3 region has 15 residues. Germline values: CDR1 SGHNT, CDR2 YYREEE (reference sequence). The CDR3: CASSLGGTGLGEQYF. DNA of the CDR3: TGTGCCAGCAGCTTGGGGGGGACAGGGTTGGGCGAGCAGTACTTC. The whole variable domain, filled in from reference TRBV5-4 and TRBJ2-7, reads ETGVTQSPTHLIKTRGQQVTLRCSSQSGHNTVSWYQQALGQGPQFIFQYYREEENGRGNFPPRFSGLQFPNYSSELNVNALELDDSALYLCASSLGGTGLGEQYFGPGTRLTVT.

The V call is TRBV14, the J call TRBJ1-2; a possible D gene is TRBD1 (5 bases). The V gene lost 3 bases and the J gene lost 2 bases, with 13 bases spanning the gap. The germline CDR1 and CDR2 sequences are SGHDN and FVKESK. The CDR3 totals 15 residues. For the CDR3, the DNA is TGTGCCAGCAGCCAGGGGGTCCGGGCGAACTATGGCTACACCTTC. This gives the protein CASSQGVRANYGYTF.

V is TRBV5-1 and J is TRBJ2-3; 9 bases align to TRBD2. The CDR3 is made up of 15 amino acids. Germline trimming cut 6 bases from V and 3 bases from J; bases unmatched to any gene: 8. Per the germline V gene, CDR1 is SGHRS and CDR2 is YFSETQ. CDR3 region: CASKTYSGSTDTQYF. The CDR3 DNA sequence: TGCGCCAGCAAAACCTATAGCGGGAGTACAGATACGCAGTATTTT.

The gene calls are TRBV5-4 and TRBJ1-2; D is undetermined. Germline V gene sequence: CDR1 SGHNT, CDR2 YYREEE (reference sequence). The CDR3 covers 13 residues. Trimming left V 3 bases short and J 8 bases short, with 14 bases between. The CDR3 bases are TGTGCCAGCAGCTCCCCTCAGGTGGGCGGCTACACCTTC. This codes for CASSSPQVGGYTF.

This clone was recorded once. The chain recombines TRBV11-3 with TRBJ1-1; no definite D call. This CDR3 is 13 amino acids long. Between the trimmed V and J ends, which lost 2 bases and 3 bases, there was a span of 7 bases. Germline CDR1 and CDR2: SGHNT and YENEEA. The CDR3 protein is CASSLLADTEAFF. The CDR3 region has the DNA TGTGCCAGCAGCTTACTCGCGGACACTGAAGCTTTCTTT.

The genes are TRBV27 and TRBJ1-2; 12 nucleotides line up with TRBD1. With 5 bases clipped from V and 7 bases from J, the junction kept 11 bases outside the gene matches. The CDR3 consists of 16 residues. Germline CDR1 MNHEY, CDR2 SMNVEV (reference sequence). The CDR3 DNA reads as TGTGCCAGCAGTCTCTTTGGGACAGGGGGCACGGGTGGCTACACCTTC. Its protein is CASSLFGTGGTGGYTF.

V usage is TRBV19 and J usage is TRBJ2-2; the D gene is possibly TRBD2 (6 bases). This CDR3 is 16 amino acids long. V was shortened by 7 bases and J by 0 bases, with 15 bases between the two germline ends. CDR1 and CDR2 (germline): LNHDA, SQIVND (reference sequence). CDR3 in amino acids: CASIKSTGANTGELFF. The CDR3 DNA reads as TGTGCCAGTATTAAATCAACGGGGGCGAACACCGGGGAGCTGTTTTTT.

This clone was picked up one time. V usage is TRBV29-1 and J usage is TRBJ2-3; D remains ambiguous. Per the germline V gene, CDR1 is SQVTM and CDR2 is ANQGSEA. The CDR3 is 15 residues long. Trimming removed 0 bases at V and 0 bases at J, with 10 bases between. CDR3 DNA sequence: TGCAGCGTTGAAGATAGGGCAGTAAGCACAGATACGCAGTATTTT. Amino acids: CSVEDRAVSTDTQYF.

The chain carries TRBV27 and TRBJ2-1; D ambiguous. Germline assignment: CDR1 MNHEY and CDR2 SMNVEV (reference sequence). Between the trimmed V and J ends, which lost 5 bases and 0 bases, there was a span of 14 bases. The CDR3 runs 16 residues. This CDR3 reads CASSLESLPSYNEQFF. The CDR3, as DNA: TGTGCCAGCAGTCTAGAATCTCTCCCCTCCTACAATGAGCAGTTCTTC.

The gene calls are TRBV30 and TRBJ2-3, with D hard to call. Germline lookup yields CDR1 GTSNPN and CDR2 SVGIG (reference sequence). The V gene lost 0 bases and the J gene lost 0 bases, with 4 bases spanning the gap. There are 13 residues in the CDR3. CDR3 amino acids: CAWSVDSTDTQYF. The CDR3 region has the DNA TGTGCCTGGAGTGTGGATAGCACAGATACGCAGTATTTT. Drawing the rest from reference TRBV30 and TRBJ2-3, the complete variable domain is SQTIHQWPATLVQPVGSPLSLECTVEGTSNPNLYWYRQAAGRGLQLLFYSVGIGQISSEVPQNLSASRPQDRQFILSSKKLLLSDSGFYLCAWSVDSTDTQYFGPGTRLTVL.

The chain joins TRBV5-4 to TRBJ1-1; no clear D. The V gene lost 5 bases and the J gene lost 1 base, with 3 bases spanning the gap. The CDR3 covers 11 residues. CDR1 is SGHNT and CDR2 is YYREEE in the germline V gene (reference sequence). The CDR3 loop reads CASSANTEAFF. As DNA, the CDR3 is TGTGCCAGCAGTGCGAACACTGAAGCTTTCTTT. The whole variable domain, filled in from reference TRBV5-4 and TRBJ1-1, reads ETGVTQSPTHLIKTRGQQVTLRCSSQSGHNTVSWYQQALGQGPQFIFQYYREEENGRGNFPPRFSGLQFPNYSSELNVNALELDDSALYLCASSANTEAFFGQGTRLTVV.

This clone came up a few times. J is TRBJ2-6 and V is TRBV28; D may be TRBD2 (6 bases). The CDR3 contains 14 residues. Trimming removed 6 bases at V and 4 bases at J, with 10 bases between. CDR1 and CDR2 (germline): MDHEN, SYDVKM. The CDR3 nucleotides read TGTGCCAGCAGCTATGGACTAGGGGCCAACGTCCTGACTTTC. This encodes CASSYGLGANVLTF.

This chain uses TRBV5-4 with TRBJ2-5; D gene ambiguous. V lost 7 bases and J 2 bases, leaving 12 bases between the germline ends. The CDR3 totals 13 residues. Per the germline V gene, CDR1 is SGHNT and CDR2 is YYREEE (reference sequence). The CDR3 nucleotides are TGTGCCAGCCACAGAGGTTTTCAAGAGACCCAGTACTTC. Translation: CASHRGFQETQYF.

The chain is built from TRBV9 and TRBJ2-3; perhaps D is TRBD1 or TRBD2 (5 bases each). V shed 4 bases and J shed 1 base, with 13 bases lying between them. The germline CDR1 and CDR2 sequences are SGDLS and YYNGEE. The CDR3 is made up of 15 amino acids. CDR3 sequence: CASSSEVGGTDTQYF. DNA of the CDR3: TGTGCCAGCAGCTCTGAGGTGGGGGGCACAGATACGCAGTATTTT.

This chain links TRBV2 with TRBJ1-1; D unresolved. V was cut by 6 bases and J by 2 bases, with 13 bases left in between. This CDR3 is 14 amino acids long. CDR1 and CDR2 (germline): SNHLY, FYNNEI. Here the CDR3 reads CASRVREGNTEAFF. The CDR3 bases are TGTGCCAGCAGGGTTCGAGAGGGTAACACTGAAGCTTTCTTT.

J is TRBJ2-2 and V is TRBV4-2; 7 nucleotides line up with TRBD1. The CDR3 extends over 16 amino acids. The germline gives CDR1 LGHNA, CDR2 YNFKEQ. V lost 2 bases to trimming and J lost 4 bases; unmatched junction nucleotides: 7. CDR3 DNA sequence: TGTGCCAGCAGCCAACAACGGGACAGCCCCACCGGGGAGCTGTTTTTT. Amino acids: CASSQQRDSPTGELFF.

The chain employs TRBV19 and TRBJ1-1; tentative D call: TRBD1 (6 bases). Per germline, CDR1 LNHDA and CDR2 SQIVND (reference sequence). The V end was cut by 8 bases, the J end by 3 bases, with 25 bases between. The CDR3 has 17 amino acids. CDR3: CASLPITWRGADTEAFF. The CDR3, as DNA: TGTGCCAGTCTACCGATTACTTGGCGGGGGGCGGACACTGAAGCTTTCTTT.

The rearrangement uses TRBV6-5 and TRBJ2-7; a possible D gene is TRBD2 (6 bases). The CDR3 runs 15 residues. The V and J ends lost 2 bases and 4 bases respectively, with 15 bases between them. From germline, CDR1 is MNHEY and CDR2 SVGAGI. The CDR3 protein is CASSYGASERYEQYF. CDR3 in DNA: TGTGCCAGCAGTTACGGGGCTAGCGAAAGATACGAGCAGTACTTC.

The J gene is TRBJ2-1, the V gene TRBV3-1 (or the pseudogene TRBV3-2); TRBD2 agrees at 7 bases. Trimming at V came to 0 bases and at J to 3 bases, leaving 11 bases not matched to a gene. The CDR3 covers 18 residues. CDR1 and CDR2 from the germline V gene are LGHDT and YNNKEL (reference sequence). The CDR3 nucleotides read TGTGCCAGCAGCCAAGATCTGGGGAGCGGGGCCCTCTACAATGAGCAGTTCTTC. This translates into CASSQDLGSGALYNEQFF.

The genes are TRBV11-3 and TRBJ2-7; TRBD2 agrees at 14 bases. The CDR3 contains 17 residues. J gave up 5 bases and V 6 bases, and 12 bases lay outside the gene matches. Germline V lookup: CDR1 SGHNT, CDR2 YENEEA. The DNA for the CDR3 is TGTGCCAGCAGTCCAATTGGGGGACTAGCGGGAGAGAACGAGCAGTACTTC. Translated, it gives CASSPIGGLAGENEQYF. The full variable domain, with the rest looked up from reference TRBV11-3 and TRBJ2-7, is EAGVVQSPRYKIIEKKQPVAFWCNPISGHNTLYWYLQNLGQGPELLIRYENEEAVDDSQLPKDRFSAERLKGVDSTLKIQPAELGDSAVYLCASSPIGGLAGENEQYFGPGTRLTVT.

V and J are TRBV5-5 and TRBJ2-5; unclear D gene. The CDR3 sequence is 10 residues long. V lost 7 bases, J lost 4 bases, and 5 bases lay in between. Looked up from germline, CDR1 is SGHKS and CDR2 is YYEKEE (reference sequence). The CDR3 coding sequence is TGTGCCAGCGGTATAGAGACCCAGTACTTC. Its protein product is CASGIETQYF.

The V gene is TRBV7-9, the J gene TRBJ1-2, with 9 bases matching TRBD1. From germline, CDR1 is SEHNR and CDR2 FQNEAQ (reference sequence). The CDR3 is made up of 13 amino acids. After removal of 5 bases from V and 8 bases from J, the junction contained 6 bases not matched to a gene. The CDR3 spells CASSTGGAGGYTF. The CDR3, as DNA: TGTGCCAGCAGCACAGGGGGCGCTGGGGGCTACACCTTC.

This clone was picked up a small number of times. The V call is TRBV27, the J call TRBJ1-2, with 7 bases that match TRBD1. Looked up from germline, CDR1 is MNHEY and CDR2 is SMNVEV (reference sequence). This CDR3 is 14 amino acids long. Unmatched junction bases numbered 7, after V lost 9 bases and J lost 0 bases. The CDR3 nucleotides are TGTGCCAGTAGAGAAACAGGGGCTAACTATGGCTACACCTTC. This translates into CASRETGANYGYTF.

The rearrangement uses TRBV3-1 (or the pseudogene TRBV3-2) and TRBJ2-1; perhaps TRBD1 as D (6 bases). Trimming took off 7 bases at V and 3 bases at J, with 19 bases between the two ends. Germline-derived CDR1 and CDR2 are LGHDT and YNNKEL (reference sequence). The CDR3 covers 16 residues. The CDR3 protein is CASTPGERFIYNEQFF. The CDR3 nucleotides are TGTGCCAGCACCCCAGGGGAGCGTTTCATCTACAATGAGCAGTTCTTC.